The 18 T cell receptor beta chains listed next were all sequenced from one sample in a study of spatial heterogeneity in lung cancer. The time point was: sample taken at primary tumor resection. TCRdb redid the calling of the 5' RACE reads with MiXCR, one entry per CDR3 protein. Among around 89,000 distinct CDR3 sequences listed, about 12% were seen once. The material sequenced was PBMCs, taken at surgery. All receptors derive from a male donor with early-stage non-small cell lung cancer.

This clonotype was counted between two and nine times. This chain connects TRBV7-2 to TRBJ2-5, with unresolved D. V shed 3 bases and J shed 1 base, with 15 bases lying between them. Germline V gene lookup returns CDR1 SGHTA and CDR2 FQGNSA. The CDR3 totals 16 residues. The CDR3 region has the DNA TGTGCCAGCAGCTTGGCTGTGGGATGGGGCCAAGAGACCCAGTACTTC. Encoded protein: CASSLAVGWGQETQYF.

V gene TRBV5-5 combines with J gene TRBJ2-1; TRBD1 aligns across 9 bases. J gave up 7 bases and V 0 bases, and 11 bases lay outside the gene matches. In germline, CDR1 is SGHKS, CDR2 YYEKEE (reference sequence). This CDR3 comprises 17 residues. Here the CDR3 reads CASSLGGAGTGQNEQFF. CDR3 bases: TGTGCCAGCAGCTTGGGAGGCGCAGGGACAGGGCAGAATGAGCAGTTCTTC.

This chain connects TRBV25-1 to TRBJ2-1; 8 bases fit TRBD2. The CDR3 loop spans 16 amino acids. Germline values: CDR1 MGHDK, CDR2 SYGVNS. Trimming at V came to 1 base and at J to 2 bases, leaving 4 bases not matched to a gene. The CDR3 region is CASSESSGGPYNEQFF. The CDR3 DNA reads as TGTGCCAGCAGTGAATCGTCGGGAGGGCCCTACAATGAGCAGTTCTTC. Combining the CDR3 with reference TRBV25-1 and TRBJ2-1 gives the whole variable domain EADIYQTPRYLVIGTGKKITLECSQTMGHDKMYWYQQDPGMELHLIHYSYGVNSTEKGDLSSESTVSRIRTEHFPLTLESARPSHTSQYLCASSESSGGPYNEQFFGPGTRLTVL.

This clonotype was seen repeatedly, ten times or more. The CDR3 nucleotides are TGTGCCAGCAGCTCGGACAGGTCCTCCAGGGGCAATGAGCAGTTCTTC. Translation: CASSSDRSSRGNEQFF. V gene TRBV7-8 combines with J gene TRBJ2-1; 7 nucleotides match TRBD1. Germline assignment: CDR1 SGHVS and CDR2 FQNEAQ. The V gene end was trimmed by 4 bases and the J gene end by 6 bases; junction bases not matched to a gene: 12. The CDR3 contains 16 residues.

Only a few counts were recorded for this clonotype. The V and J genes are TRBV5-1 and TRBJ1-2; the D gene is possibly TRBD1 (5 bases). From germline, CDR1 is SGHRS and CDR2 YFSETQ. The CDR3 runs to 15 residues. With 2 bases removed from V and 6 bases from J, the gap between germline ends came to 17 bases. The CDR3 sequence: CASSLFATGSDGYTF. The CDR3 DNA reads TGCGCCAGCAGCTTATTCGCCACAGGATCCGATGGCTACACCTTC.

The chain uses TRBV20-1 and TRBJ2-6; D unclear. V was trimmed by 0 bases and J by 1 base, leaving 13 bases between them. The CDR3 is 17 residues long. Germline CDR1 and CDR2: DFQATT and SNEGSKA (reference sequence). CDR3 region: CSARDFERVSGANVLTF. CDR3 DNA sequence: TGCAGTGCTAGAGATTTTGAACGGGTTTCTGGGGCCAACGTCCTGACTTTC.

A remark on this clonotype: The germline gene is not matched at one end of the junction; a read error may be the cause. The CDR3 DNA is TGTGCCAGCAGCCAAGGGGCGAGAAGGGGAGAGGCCAATAAGCAGTTCTTC. This encodes CASSQGARRGEANKQFF. The genes are TRBV4-2 and TRBJ2-1; TRBD1 or TRBD2 may be the D gene (5 bases each). The germline V gene encodes CDR1 LGHNA and CDR2 YNFKEQ. This CDR3 comprises 17 residues.

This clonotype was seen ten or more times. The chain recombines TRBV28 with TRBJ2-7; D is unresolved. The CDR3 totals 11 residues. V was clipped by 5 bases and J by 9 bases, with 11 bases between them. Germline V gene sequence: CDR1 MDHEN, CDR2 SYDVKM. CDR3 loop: CASSIGRWQYF. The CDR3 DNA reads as TGTGCCAGCAGTATAGGACGATGGCAGTACTTC.

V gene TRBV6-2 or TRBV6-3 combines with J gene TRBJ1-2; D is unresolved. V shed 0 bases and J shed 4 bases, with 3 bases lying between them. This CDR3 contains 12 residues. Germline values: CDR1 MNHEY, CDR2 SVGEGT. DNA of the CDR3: TGTGCCAGCAGTTACTCACTCTATGGCTACACCTTC. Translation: CASSYSLYGYTF.

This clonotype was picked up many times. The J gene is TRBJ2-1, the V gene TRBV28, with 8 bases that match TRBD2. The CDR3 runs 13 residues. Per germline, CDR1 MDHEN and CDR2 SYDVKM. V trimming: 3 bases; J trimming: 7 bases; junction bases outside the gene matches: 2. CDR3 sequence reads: CASSFGGVNEQFF. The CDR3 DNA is TGTGCCAGCAGTTTCGGGGGGGTGAATGAGCAGTTCTTC. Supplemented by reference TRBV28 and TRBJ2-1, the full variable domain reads DVKVTQSSRYLVKRTGEKVFLECVQDMDHENMFWYRQDPGLGLRLIYFSYDVKMKEKGDIPEGYSVSREKKERFSLILESASTNQTSMYLCASSFGGVNEQFFGPGTRLTVL.

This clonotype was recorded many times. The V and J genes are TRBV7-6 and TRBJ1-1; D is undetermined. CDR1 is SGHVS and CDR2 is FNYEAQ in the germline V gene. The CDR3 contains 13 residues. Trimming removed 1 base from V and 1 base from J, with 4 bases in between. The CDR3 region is CASSLEQNTEAFF. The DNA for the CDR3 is TGTGCCAGCAGCTTAGAGCAGAACACTGAAGCTTTCTTT.

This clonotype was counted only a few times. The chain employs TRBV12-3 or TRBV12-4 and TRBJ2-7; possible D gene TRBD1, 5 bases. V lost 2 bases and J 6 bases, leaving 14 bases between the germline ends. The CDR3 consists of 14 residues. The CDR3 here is CASSLWIQDGEQYF. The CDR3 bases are TGTGCCAGCAGTTTATGGATACAGGACGGCGAGCAGTACTTC.

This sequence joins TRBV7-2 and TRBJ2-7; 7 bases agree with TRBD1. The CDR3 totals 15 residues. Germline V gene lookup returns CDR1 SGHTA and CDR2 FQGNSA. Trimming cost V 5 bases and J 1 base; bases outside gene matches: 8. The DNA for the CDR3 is TGTGCCAGCAGCAAAGCAGACAGGGCTTCCTACGAGCAGTACTTC. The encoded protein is CASSKADRASYEQYF. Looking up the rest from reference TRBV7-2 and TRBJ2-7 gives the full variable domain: GAGVSQSPSNKVTEKGKDVELRCDPISGHTALYWYRQSLGQGLEFLIYFQGNSAPDKSGLPSDRFSAERTGGSVSTLTIQRTQQEDSAVYLCASSKADRASYEQYFGPGTRLTVT.

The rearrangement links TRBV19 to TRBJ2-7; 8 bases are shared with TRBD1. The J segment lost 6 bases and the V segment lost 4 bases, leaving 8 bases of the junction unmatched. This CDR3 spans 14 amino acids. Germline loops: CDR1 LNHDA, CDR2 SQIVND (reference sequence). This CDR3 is CASSSLGQACEQYF. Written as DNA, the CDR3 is TGTGCCAGTAGTAGCTTGGGACAGGCCTGCGAGCAGTACTTC.

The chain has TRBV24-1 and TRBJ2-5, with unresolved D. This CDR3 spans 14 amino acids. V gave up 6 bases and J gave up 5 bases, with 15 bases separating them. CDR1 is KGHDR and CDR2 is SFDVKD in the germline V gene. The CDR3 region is CATSRSEMVETQYF. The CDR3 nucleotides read TGTGCCACCAGTCGGAGCGAAATGGTGGAGACCCAGTACTTC.

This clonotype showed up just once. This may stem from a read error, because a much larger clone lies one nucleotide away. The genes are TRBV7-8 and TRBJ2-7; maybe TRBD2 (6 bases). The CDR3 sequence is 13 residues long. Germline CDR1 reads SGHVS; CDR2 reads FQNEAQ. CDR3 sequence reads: CASSLVSGYEQHF. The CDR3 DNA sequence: TGTGCCAGCAGCTTAGTTAGCGGTTACGAGCAGCACTTC.

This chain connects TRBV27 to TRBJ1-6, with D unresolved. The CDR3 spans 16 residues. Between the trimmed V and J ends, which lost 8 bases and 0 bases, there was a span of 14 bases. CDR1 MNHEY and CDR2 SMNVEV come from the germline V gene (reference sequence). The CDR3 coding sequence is TGTGCCAGCCACCGTGGCGGGAGCTCCTATAATTCACCCCTCCACTTT. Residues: CASHRGGSSYNSPLHF.

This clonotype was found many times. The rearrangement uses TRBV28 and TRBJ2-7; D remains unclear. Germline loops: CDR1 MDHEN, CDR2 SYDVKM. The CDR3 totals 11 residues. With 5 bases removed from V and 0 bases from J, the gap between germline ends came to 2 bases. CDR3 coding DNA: TGTGCCAGCAGTCACTCCTACGAGCAGTACTTC. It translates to CASSHSYEQYF.